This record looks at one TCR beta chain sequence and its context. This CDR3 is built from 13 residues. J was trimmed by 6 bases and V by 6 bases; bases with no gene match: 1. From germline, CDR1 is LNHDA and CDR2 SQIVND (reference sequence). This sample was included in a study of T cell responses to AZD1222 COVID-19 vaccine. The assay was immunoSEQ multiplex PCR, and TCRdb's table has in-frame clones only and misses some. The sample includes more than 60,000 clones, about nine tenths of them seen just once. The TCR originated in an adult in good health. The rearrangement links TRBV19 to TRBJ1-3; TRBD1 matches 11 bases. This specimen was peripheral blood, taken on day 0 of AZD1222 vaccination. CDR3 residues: CASRGQGENTIYF. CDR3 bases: TGTGCCAGTAGGGGACAGGGGGAAAACACCATATATTTT.